These 21 T cell receptor beta chains originate from one sample sequenced in a study of regulatory T cells in long-lasting Graves disease. Time point in this sample: newly diagnosed GD, antithyroid drugs for less than 3 months. There was RNA extracted from PBMCs, and the TCR library was made from it. Investigators prepared the TCR beta libraries by applying iRepertoire HTBI primers and Arm-PCR of CDR3 regions. MiXCR was run by TCRdb on the multiplex PCR reads, yielding one entry per CDR3 protein. In the table there are roughly 500,000 distinct CDR3 sequences, about 14% of which are singletons. Separately, the same data were catalogued under a study of T cells in Graves' hyperthyroidism and ophthalmopathy.

Sequenced material: peripheral blood mononuclear cells (PBMCs), taken at new diagnosis, from a patient treated with antithyroid drugs. The receptors were sampled from a man in his thirties or forties with Graves disease.

This clonotype appeared many times. The chain uses TRBV6-9 and TRBJ2-5; a weak D match, TRBD1 (7 bases). CDR3 size: 16 residues. Trimming cost V 3 bases and J 5 bases, with 19 bases left between them. Germline values: CDR1 MNHGY, CDR2 SVAAGI. Written as DNA, the CDR3 is TGTGCCAGCAGTTACGGGCAGGGGGGATCCCCGGAGACCCAGTACTTC. Translation gives CASSYGQGGSPETQYF.

In this sample, this clonotype turned up many times. V is TRBV27 and J is TRBJ2-1; D is unclear. The germline CDR1 and CDR2 sequences are MNHEY and SMNVEV (reference sequence). This CDR3 is 14 amino acids long. V was pared by 5 bases and J by 10 bases, with 18 bases between. The CDR3 DNA reads as TGTGCCAGCAGTCTCTCCTCGTGGATCGGAGAGCAGTTCTTC. Translation gives CASSLSSWIGEQFF.

This clonotype was seen more than once but under ten times. The chain joins TRBV10-1 to TRBJ2-2, with 16 positions matching TRBD2. V was clipped by 6 bases and J by 4 bases; unmatched bases: 5. This CDR3 is 17 amino acids long. The germline gives CDR1 WNHNN, CDR2 SYGVQD (reference sequence). CDR3: CASRPGLAGGSTGELFF. The CDR3 coding sequence is TGCGCCAGCAGGCCGGGACTAGCGGGAGGGTCCACCGGGGAGCTGTTTTTT.

This clonotype has more than one count but fewer than ten. This chain connects TRBV9 to TRBJ2-2, with D perhaps matching TRBD2 (5 bases). V was cut by 3 bases and J by 7 bases, with 10 bases left in between. Germline CDR1 reads SGDLS; CDR2 reads YYNGEE. The CDR3 sequence is 13 residues long. DNA for the CDR3: TGTGCCAGCAGCGGAGGACTGGACGGGGAGCTGTTTTTT. Translated: CASSGGLDGELFF.

This clonotype occurred a few times. The chain links TRBV7-2 to TRBJ2-3, with D perhaps matching TRBD2 (6 bases). The CDR3 spans 13 residues. From germline, CDR1 is SGHTA and CDR2 FQGNSA. V was cut by 5 bases and J by 4 bases, with 10 bases left in between. CDR3 DNA sequence: TGTGCCAGCAGCCAGAGGAGGGCAGATACGCAGTATTTT. Protein sequence: CASSQRRADTQYF.

With regard to this clonotype: One base away lies a much larger clone, so this may be a sequencing read error. The chain combines TRBV3-1 with TRBJ2-1; D might be TRBD1 or TRBD2, each matching 5 bases. From germline, CDR1 is LGHDT and CDR2 YNNKEL (reference sequence). The CDR3 has 14 amino acids. Trimming left V 2 bases short and J 5 bases short, with 10 bases between. CDR3 protein: CASSQRDGNNEQFF. DNA of the CDR3: TGTGCCAGCAGCCAAAGGGACGGAAACAATGAGCAGTTCTTC.

This clonotype was counted many times. The chain links TRBV27 to TRBJ2-2, with TRBD2 identical over 9 bases. The CDR3 is 18 residues long. Germline V gene lookup returns CDR1 MNHEY and CDR2 SMNVEV (reference sequence). The V segment lost 1 base and the J segment 0 bases; nucleotides outside the gene matches: 6. The CDR3 DNA sequence: TGTGCCAGCAGTTTATGGGCCGCGGGAGGGCCGAACACCGGGGAGCTGTTTTTT. Amino acid sequence: CASSLWAAGGPNTGELFF.

The chain recombines TRBV30 with TRBJ2-4; 10 positions match TRBD1. This CDR3 spans 15 amino acids. The ends lost 5 bases at V and 6 bases at J; junction bases unmatched: 10. CDR1 and CDR2 from the germline V gene are GTSNPN and SVGIG (reference sequence). The CDR3 loop reads CAWGPGQGMGNIQYF. CDR3 DNA sequence: TGTGCCTGGGGGCCGGGACAGGGGATGGGAAACATTCAGTACTTC.

Ten or more counts support this clonotype. The chain combines TRBV2 with TRBJ2-7, with D hard to call. CDR3 length: 18 residues. Germline V gene sequence: CDR1 SNHLY, CDR2 FYNNEI. The germline V and J ends were trimmed by 3 bases and 4 bases, with 25 bases remaining between them. CDR3 protein: CASSEWELPLNLTYEQYF. The CDR3 region has the DNA TGTGCCAGCAGTGAGTGGGAACTGCCCCTGAACCTCACTTACGAGCAGTACTTC.

The table lists this clonotype with a few counts. The rearrangement links TRBV5-6 to TRBJ2-3; TRBD2 aligns across 13 bases. Unmatched junction bases numbered 12, after V lost 3 bases and J lost 5 bases. This CDR3 region has 18 residues. Germline V CDR1 and CDR2: SGHDT, YYEEEE. CDR3 in DNA: TGTGCCAGCAGCTACGGGACTAGCGGGATCAGAGTAGTAGATACGCAGTATTTT. Translating it yields CASSYGTSGIRVVDTQYF.

Of note for this clonotype: Germline is not matched at one junction end, which may reflect a read error. The genes are TRBV7-2 and TRBJ2-1; D gene unclear. CDR1 is SGHTA, CDR2 FQGNSA, per germline. There are 12 residues in the CDR3. The CDR3 is CASSQDREAQFF. The DNA for the CDR3 is TGCGCCAGCAGCCAAGATCGAGAGGCGCAGTTCTTC.

This clonotype showed up just a few times. The V call is TRBV29-1, the J call TRBJ1-1; TRBD1 matches at 7 bases. The J segment lost 3 bases and the V segment lost 6 bases, leaving 7 bases of the junction unmatched. The germline V gene has CDR1 SQVTM and CDR2 ANQGSEA. CDR3 length: 13 residues. This chain's CDR3 is CSVKTGWDTEAFF. CDR3 nucleotide sequence: TGCAGCGTCAAGACAGGGTGGGACACTGAAGCTTTCTTT.

This sequence joins TRBV20-1 and TRBJ1-3; tentative D call: TRBD1 (6 bases). Germline CDR1 is DFQATT and CDR2 is SNEGSKA (reference sequence). V dropped 6 bases and J dropped 3 bases, with 15 bases sitting between them. The CDR3 has 14 residues. CDR3 sequence (DNA): TGCAGTGCCCATGCAGGGGAGGGTGGAAACACCATATATTTT. Translation gives CSAHAGEGGNTIYF.

This clonotype was seen at least ten times. The rearrangement uses TRBV27 and TRBJ2-5, with TRBD2 as a possible D gene (5 bases). The germline gives CDR1 MNHEY, CDR2 SMNVEV (reference sequence). The CDR3 totals 15 residues. With 6 bases removed from V and 4 bases from J, the gap between germline ends came to 18 bases. CDR3 protein: CASRRLASPRETQYF. DNA for the CDR3: TGTGCCAGCAGGAGATTGGCTAGCCCCCGAGAGACCCAGTACTTC.

The table lists this clonotype with many counts. This chain connects TRBV7-6 to TRBJ2-1, with D possibly matching TRBD1 (6 bases). Germline lookup yields CDR1 SGHVS and CDR2 FNYEAQ. V dropped 2 bases and J dropped 7 bases, with 9 bases sitting between them. The CDR3 extends over 13 amino acids. For the CDR3, the DNA is TGTGCCAGCAGCTTATGGGACAATAATGAGCAGTTCTTC. Its protein product is CASSLWDNNEQFF.

This clonotype appeared a few times. The J gene is TRBJ1-2, the V gene TRBV27; 9 bases are shared with TRBD1. Germline-derived CDR1 and CDR2 are MNHEY and SMNVEV (reference sequence). This CDR3 comprises 12 residues. V dropped 6 bases and J dropped 6; count of bases not matched to a gene: 2. In DNA form, the CDR3 reads TGTGCCAGCAGGACAGGGGGGAATGGCTACACCTTC. Translation: CASRTGGNGYTF.

The CDR3 DNA is TGTGCCAGCAGTTTATTGCCTACAGGGGGCACAGATACGCAGTATTTT. It translates to CASSLLPTGGTDTQYF. V and J are TRBV27 and TRBJ2-3; 7 bases map to TRBD1. The germline V gene encodes CDR1 MNHEY and CDR2 SMNVEV (reference sequence). V was clipped by 1 base and J by 1 base; unmatched bases: 5. CDR3 length: 16 amino acids.

V is TRBV24-1 and J is TRBJ2-2; the D gene could be TRBD1 or TRBD2 (5 bases each). This CDR3 region has 17 residues. V was cut by 5 bases and J by 3 bases, with 18 bases left in between. Germline V gene data show CDR1 as KGHDR and CDR2 as SFDVKD. CDR3 sequence: CATSVWDRGADTGELFF. In DNA, the CDR3 is TGTGCCACCAGTGTTTGGGACCGAGGGGCCGACACCGGGGAGCTGTTTTTT.

This sequence joins TRBV19 and TRBJ1-4; a weak D match, TRBD1 (5 bases). The CDR3 loop spans 15 amino acids. CDR1 and CDR2 (germline): LNHDA, SQIVND (reference sequence). V lost 4 bases, J lost 5 bases, and 14 bases lay in between. CDR3 nucleotides: TGTGCCAGTAGTACAGTACAGGCCGGGAATGAAAAACTGTTTTTT. Its translation is CASSTVQAGNEKLFF.

This clonotype was found many times. CDR3: CASRTGTSGRAAPFF. The CDR3 DNA reads TGTGCCAGCAGAACCGGGACTAGCGGGAGGGCCGCGCCGTTCTTC. The chain couples TRBV12-3 or TRBV12-4 to TRBJ2-1, with 16 bases fitting TRBD2. J gave up 15 bases and V 6 bases, and 11 bases lay outside the gene matches. This CDR3 is 15 amino acids long.

The chain joins TRBV19 to TRBJ2-7, with 10 bases fitting TRBD2. Germline V gene sequence: CDR1 LNHDA, CDR2 SQIVND (reference sequence). This CDR3 is built from 15 residues. V shed 4 bases, J shed 0 bases, and the junction held 3 bases outside the gene matches. In nucleotides, the CDR3 is TGTGCCAGTAGTAAACTAGCGGGGAGCTCCTACGAGCAGTACTTC. Its protein product is CASSKLAGSSYEQYF.